The entry that follows covers one T cell receptor (beta chain) sequence. No cognate antigen has been identified for it. No qualities accompany the bases; no much larger clone lies one base away. This specimen belongs to a study of PD-1 and CTLA-4 blockade in melanoma (dated by TCRdb to about 2021). Regarding the study in general: The study compared how PD-1 blockade and CTLA-4 blockade affected the melanoma-reactive CD8 T cell response in patients with melanoma.

The V end loses 5 bases and the J end loses 4 bases, and a stretch of 13 bases separates them. CDR1 MNHEY and CDR2 SMNVEV are derived from the germline V gene (reference sequence). There are 14 amino acids in the CDR3, from cysteine to phenylalanine inclusive. Only CDR3 DNA remains: 42 bases, in frame from the first base. Libraries were constructed by the immunoSEQ multiplex PCR assay. This immuneACCESS table, as held by TCRdb, lists in-frame sequences with V and J called but not all clones. Of the missing ones, under half trace to an unresolved V gene in checked studies; the others have no known cause. Recorded for this sample are roughly 16,000 clones; 60% to 75% of them occurred a single time. Clones ranked in the top ten supply more than 15% of the sample.

The sequence is built from TRBV27 and TRBJ2-3; the D gene assignment is ambiguous. Sequenced material: CD8+ T cells from peripheral blood, taken before anti-PD-1 treatment. The sequence was obtained from a human donor with melanoma. The DNA sequence is TGTGCCAGCAGTAGCTTGGAGTTCGCAGATACGCAGTATTTT. This codes for CASSSLEFADTQYF.